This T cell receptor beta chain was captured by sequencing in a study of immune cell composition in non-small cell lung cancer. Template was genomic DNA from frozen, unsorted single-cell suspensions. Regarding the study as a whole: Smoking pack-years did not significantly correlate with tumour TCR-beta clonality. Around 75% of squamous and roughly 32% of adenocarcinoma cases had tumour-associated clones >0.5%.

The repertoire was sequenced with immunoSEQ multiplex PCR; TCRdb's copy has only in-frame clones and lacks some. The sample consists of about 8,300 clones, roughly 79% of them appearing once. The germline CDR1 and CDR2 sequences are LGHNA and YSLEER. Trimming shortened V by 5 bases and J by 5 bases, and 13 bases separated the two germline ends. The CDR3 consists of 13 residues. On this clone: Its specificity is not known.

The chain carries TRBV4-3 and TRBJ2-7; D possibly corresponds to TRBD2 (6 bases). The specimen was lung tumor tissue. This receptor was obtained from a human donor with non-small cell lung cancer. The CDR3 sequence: CASSTYAGNEQYF. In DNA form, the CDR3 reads TGCGCCAGCAGCACCTACGCGGGGAACGAGCAGTACTTC.